These T cell receptor beta chains were read from a single sample in a study of blood T cell repertoires in COVID-19. Here immunoSEQ multiplex PCR was the method, and the copy in TCRdb shows in-frame clones only, minus some. The table lists 240,000 or so clones, approximately 83% of them singletons, with roughly 2% in the top ten. Sequenced sample: peripheral blood. The receptors were gathered from a man under 40 who had recovered from COVID-19. CDR3s include the opening cysteine and the closing phenylalanine or tryptophan. D genes are given only for firm matches. Size tells how often a clone was seen (once, few, many) or the class of an expanded clone, and some rows leave it out.

J	V	size	D	CDR3	DNA
TRBJ1-1	TRBV27	.	.	CASSFSSTNTEAFF	TGTGCCAGCAGTTTTAGCAGTACTAACACTGAAGCTTTCTTT
TRBJ1-1	TRBV9	.	TRBD1	CASSTDRGKAFF	TGTGCCAGCAGCACAGACAGGGGAAAAGCTTTCTTT
TRBJ1-5	TRBV2	.	.	CASSESYVGRYNQPQHF	TGTGCCAGCAGTGAAAGTTACGTGGGCAGGTACAATCAGCCCCAGCATTTT
TRBJ1-1	TRBV2	.	TRBD1	CASREGTGGSEAFF	TGTGCCAGCAGGGAAGGGACAGGGGGCTCTGAAGCTTTCTTT
TRBJ1-4	TRBV5-1	.	TRBD1	CASRGSGQGNEKLFF	TGCGCCAGCAGAGGTTCGGGACAGGGGAATGAAAAACTGTTTTTT
TRBJ2-6	TRBV6-4	.	.	CASSEEGSGANVLTF	TGTGCCAGCAGTGAGGAGGGGAGCGGGGCCAACGTCCTGACTTTC
TRBJ2-3	TRBV4-2	.	TRBD2	CASSSGGGTDTQYF	TGTGCCAGCAGCTCTGGGGGGGGCACAGATACGCAGTATTTT
TRBJ1-2	TRBV27	few	TRBD1	CASSSVRDSHGYTF	TGTGCCAGCAGTTCTGTGCGGGACAGTCATGGCTACACCTTC
TRBJ2-3	TRBV19	.	.	CASSMGAVLLSTDTQYF	TGTGCCAGTAGTATGGGGGCAGTATTATTGTCCACAGATACGCAGTATTTT
TRBJ1-3	TRBV9	.	.	CASSVAHHSGNTIYF	TGTGCCAGCAGCGTAGCACATCACTCTGGAAACACCATATATTTT
TRBJ2-1	TRBV6-6	.	TRBD1	CASSLNPGQSNEQFF	TGTGCCAGCAGCCTAAATCCGGGACAGTCGAATGAGCAGTTCTTC
TRBJ2-7	TRBV16	.	.	CASSPKQYEQYF	TGTGCCAGCAGCCCTAAACAGTACGAGCAGTACTTC
TRBJ1-5	TRBV15	.	.	CATSFAGANNQPQHF	TGTGCCACCAGCTTTGCGGGGGCCAACAATCAGCCCCAGCATTTT
TRBJ2-5	TRBV5-4	.	.	CASSLREQETQYF	TGTGCCAGCAGCTTGCGGGAGCAAGAGACCCAGTACTTC
TRBJ2-5	TRBV6-1	.	.	CASSEDREGTQYF	TGTGCCAGCAGTGAAGACAGGGAGGGGACCCAGTACTTC
TRBJ1-5	TRBV5-4	once	TRBD1	CASSLAGQDQHF	TGTGCCAGCAGCTTAGCGGGACAGGACCAGCATTTT
TRBJ2-7	TRBV5-1	.	TRBD1	CASSSGQGGSYEQYF	TGCGCCAGCAGCTCCGGACAGGGGGGGTCCTACGAGCAGTACTTC
TRBJ1-6	TRBV14	.	TRBD1	CASSQVAGTGVSPLHF	TGTGCCAGCAGCCAGGTAGCCGGGACAGGGGTCTCACCCCTCCACTTT
TRBJ2-5	TRBV7-3	.	TRBD2	CASSLSGTSETQYF	TGTGCCAGCAGCCTATCCGGGACTAGCGAGACCCAGTACTTC
TRBJ2-3	TRBV18	.	.	CASSRVYTDTQYF	TGTGCCAGCTCCCGGGTCTACACAGATACGCAGTATTTT
TRBJ1-5	TRBV6-5	.	.	CASSLGTVRSNQPQHF	TGTGCCAGCAGTTTGGGTACAGTTCGTAGCAATCAGCCCCAGCATTTT
TRBJ1-5	TRBV5-6	.	TRBD1	CASSLTGEQPQHF	TGTGCCAGCAGCCTAACAGGGGAACAGCCCCAGCATTTT
TRBJ2-5	TRBV4-2	.	.	CASSRTGVQETQYF	TGTGCCAGCAGTCGGACCGGGGTCCAAGAGACCCAGTACTTC
TRBJ1-2	TRBV4-1	.	TRBD1	CASSQRPDRVIDYGYTF	TGCGCCAGCAGCCAAAGACCCGACAGGGTAATTGACTATGGCTACACCTTC
TRBJ1-2	TRBV18	.	.	CASSQDSRGSGYTF	TGTGCCAGCTCACAGGATTCACGGGGTTCTGGCTACACCTTC
TRBJ2-6	TRBV14	.	.	CASSPVYGANVLTF	TGTGCCAGCAGCCCCGTTTATGGGGCCAACGTCCTGACTTTC